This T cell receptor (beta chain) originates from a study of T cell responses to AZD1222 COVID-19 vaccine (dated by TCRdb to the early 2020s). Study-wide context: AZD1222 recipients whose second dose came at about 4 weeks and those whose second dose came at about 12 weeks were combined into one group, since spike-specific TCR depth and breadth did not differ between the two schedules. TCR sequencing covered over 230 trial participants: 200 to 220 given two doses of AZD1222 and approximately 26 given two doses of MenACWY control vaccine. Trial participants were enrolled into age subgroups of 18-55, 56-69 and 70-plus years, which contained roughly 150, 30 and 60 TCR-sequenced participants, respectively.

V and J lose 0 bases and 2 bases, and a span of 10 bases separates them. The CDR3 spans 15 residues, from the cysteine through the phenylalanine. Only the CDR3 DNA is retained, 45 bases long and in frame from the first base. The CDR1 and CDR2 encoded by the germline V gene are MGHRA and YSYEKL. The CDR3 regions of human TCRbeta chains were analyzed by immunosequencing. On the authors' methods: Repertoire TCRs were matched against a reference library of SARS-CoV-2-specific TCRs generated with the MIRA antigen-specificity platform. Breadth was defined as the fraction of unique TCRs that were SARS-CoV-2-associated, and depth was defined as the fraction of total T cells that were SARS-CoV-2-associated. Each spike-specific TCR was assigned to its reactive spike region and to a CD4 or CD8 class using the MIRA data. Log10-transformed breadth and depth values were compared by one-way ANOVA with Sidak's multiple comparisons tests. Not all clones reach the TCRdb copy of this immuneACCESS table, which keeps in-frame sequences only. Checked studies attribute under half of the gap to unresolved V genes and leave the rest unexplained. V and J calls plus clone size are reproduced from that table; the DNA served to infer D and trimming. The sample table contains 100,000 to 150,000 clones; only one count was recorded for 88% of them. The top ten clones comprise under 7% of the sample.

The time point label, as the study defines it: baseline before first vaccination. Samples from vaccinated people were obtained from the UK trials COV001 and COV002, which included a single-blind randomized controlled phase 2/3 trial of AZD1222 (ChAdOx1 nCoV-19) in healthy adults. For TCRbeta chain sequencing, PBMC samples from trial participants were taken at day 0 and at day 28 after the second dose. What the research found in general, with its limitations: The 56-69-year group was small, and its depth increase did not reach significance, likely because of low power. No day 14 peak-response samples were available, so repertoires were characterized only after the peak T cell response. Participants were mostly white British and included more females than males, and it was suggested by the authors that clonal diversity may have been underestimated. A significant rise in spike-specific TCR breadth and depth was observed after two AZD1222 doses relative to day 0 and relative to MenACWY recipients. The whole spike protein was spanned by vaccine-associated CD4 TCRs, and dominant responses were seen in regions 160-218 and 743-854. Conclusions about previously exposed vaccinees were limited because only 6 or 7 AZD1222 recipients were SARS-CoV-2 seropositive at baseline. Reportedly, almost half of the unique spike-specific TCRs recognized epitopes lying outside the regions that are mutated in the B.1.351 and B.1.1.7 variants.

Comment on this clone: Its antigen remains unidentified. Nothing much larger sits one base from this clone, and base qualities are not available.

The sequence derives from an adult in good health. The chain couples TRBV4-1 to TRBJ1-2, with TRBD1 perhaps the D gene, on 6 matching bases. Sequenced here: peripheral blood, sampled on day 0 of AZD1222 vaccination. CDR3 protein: CASSQDQGQNYGYTF. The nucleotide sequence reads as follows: TGCGCCAGCAGCCAAGATCAGGGACAAAACTATGGCTACACCTTC.